This TCR beta chain derives from a study of CD8 T cells in Susac syndrome (dated by TCRdb to the late 2010s). Regarding the research as a whole: Whether CD8+ T cell activation and differentiation in Susac syndrome was antigen driven was tested using repertoire sequencing.

RNA was extracted using the RNeasy kit, and roughly 0.5 to 1 microgram was reverse transcribed with random hexamers. The immunoSEQ multiplex PCR assay, which covers 54 Vbeta and 13 Jbeta segments, was used to amplify TCR beta CDR3 regions. PCR amplification bias was corrected using a synthetic template baseline for primer optimization and computational correction. Under the source paper's analysis protocol: Reads were annotated to V, D and J genes per IMGT and analyzed with immunoSEQ Analyzer, keeping only productive sequences. To calculate clonality, Shannon entropy was normalized by log2 of the number of productive unique sequences and then subtracted from one. For each patient and control, public and private clones were evaluated within the 100 most prevalent clones. Clones were defined as Susac-specific if absent from the healthy and MS cohorts, from 1052 published viral clones and from other ImmuneACCESS disease sequences. TCRdb trimmed the raw reads at Q25, called clones with MiXCR and kept productive beta chains. Each entry is one CDR3 protein sequence, shown with its most common DNA and genes. TCRdb's processing, not the authors' own work, is the source of the V and J calls. The sample table lists over 100,000 distinct CDR3 sequences, around 90% of them with a count of one. The ten largest account for 0.13% to 0.15% of the sample.

High-throughput TCR beta sequencing profiled peripheral blood CD8+ and CD4+ T cells from healthy donors, Susac syndrome patients and multiple sclerosis patients. The healthy donors served as controls matched for age and sex. Bulk CD8+ and CD4+ T cells were purified by magnetic negative isolation, whereas CD8+ TEMRA cells were enriched by FACS. Blood was collected in EDTA tubes and processed within 24 hours, with PBMCs isolated through density gradient centrifugation. PBMCs intended for TCR sequencing were cryopreserved in liquid nitrogen and were subsequently thawed in a 37 degrees C water bath. A purity of at least 90% was achieved for sorted or isolated CD4+, CD8+ and CD8+ TEMRA cells. General study outcomes and caveats: The TCR sequencing and HLA analysis was acknowledged to have included a relatively small number of individuals.

The germline V gene provides CDR1 SNHLY and CDR2 FYNNEI. Deletion took 6 bases off V and 3 bases off J, with a span of 12 bases between the germline ends. The CDR3 sequence holds 14 residues, the cysteine and phenylalanine included. The read is trimmed to its CDR3 DNA, 42 bases read in frame from base 1. A remark on this clonotype: Its antigen target is currently unknown. No much larger clone exists at a distance of one base, and base qualities are not known.

The rearranged segments are TRBV2 and TRBJ1-5; the D gene is perhaps TRBD1, on 5 matching bases. The sequencing sample was made of CD4+ T cells from PBMCs. The TCR sequence derives from a human donor in good health. The CDR3 reads as follows: CASRGDSVNQPQHF. Here is the DNA: TGTGCCAGCAGGGGAGACAGCGTCAATCAGCCCCAGCATTTT. Supplemented by the reference TRBV2 and TRBJ1-5 proteins around the CDR3, the complete variable domain is EPEVTQTPSHQVTQMGQEVILRCVPISNHLYFYWYRQILGQKVEFLVSFYNNEISEKSEIFDDQFSVERPDGSNFTLKIRSTKLEDSAMYFCASRGDSVNQPQHFGDGTRLSIL.